This TCR beta chain is drawn from a study of early T cells in non-severe SARS-CoV-2 infection. The overall study: Chains were unpaired, as sequencing was done on bulk RNA from unsorted whole blood.

The germline V gene has CDR1 MRHNA and CDR2 SNTAGT. V was trimmed by 2 bases and J by 0 bases, leaving 9 bases between them. The CDR3 is 15 residues long. Whole-study findings and limits: VDJdb matching, biased toward anti-spike CD8 responses, missed private and CD4 specificities.

Individual cDNA molecules each received unique molecular identifiers attached to them. Each CDR3 protein gets one entry after TCRdb re-called the 5' RACE reads with MiXCR. The table lists about 55,000 distinct CDR3 sequences, approximately 13% of them singletons. This clonotype was detected only a few times. Its antigen is unknown. This receptor was obtained from an adult who was a healthcare worker with PCR-confirmed SARS-CoV-2 infection or an uninfected control (not recorded which). Sequenced here: whole blood, sampled at baseline. This chain joins TRBV6-4 and TRBJ2-3, with D possibly TRBD2 on 6 matching bases. The CDR3 DNA reads TGTGCCAGCAGTGACATGGCGGGGAGCACAGATACGCAGTATTTT. Amino acids: CASSDMAGSTDTQYF.